These 12 T cell receptor beta chains came from one sample sequenced in a study of T-cell reconstitution after alpha-beta-depleted transplantation in children. The library targeted TCRbeta and was prepared with unique molecular identifiers. TCRdb passed the PCR reads through MiXCR, listing each CDR3 protein once. The sample gives roughly 500,000 distinct CDR3 sequences, about 10% of which show up once; just over 2% is in the top ten. The starting material was PBMCs, obtained before TCRalphabeta/CD19-depleted stem cell transplant. These receptors were obtained from a child aged 2 to 10 with inherited bone marrow failure, due to receive a stem cell transplant.

The sample holds many counts of this clonotype. V gene TRBV3-1 combines with J gene TRBJ2-3, with 8 bases lining up with TRBD1. Germline-derived CDR1 and CDR2 are LGHDT and YNNKEL (reference sequence). The CDR3 runs 17 residues. J gave up 2 bases and V 0 bases, and 7 bases lay outside the gene matches. Here the CDR3 reads CASSQEARQGFTDTQYF. Here the CDR3 DNA reads TGTGCCAGCAGCCAAGAAGCCCGACAGGGGTTCACAGATACGCAGTATTTT.

This clonotype has more than one count but fewer than ten. This chain links TRBV11-2 with TRBJ2-3, with D perhaps assigned TRBD1 or TRBD2 (5 bases each). Trimming took 1 base from V and 5 from J, leaving 16 bases between them. The CDR3 runs 16 residues. Germline lookup yields CDR1 SGHAT and CDR2 FQNNGV. The DNA for the CDR3 is TGTGCCAGCAGCTTAGGGGGCGGGTTAGGTGGAGATACGCAGTATTTT. Its translation: CASSLGGGLGGDTQYF. Drawing the rest from reference TRBV11-2 and TRBJ2-3, the complete variable domain is EAGVAQSPRYKIIEKRQSVAFWCNPISGHATLYWYQQILGQGPKLLIQFQNNGVVDDSQLPKDRFSAERLKGVDSTLKIQPAKLEDSAVYLCASSLGGGLGGDTQYFGPGTRLTVL.

This clonotype was observed many times. The chain employs TRBV20-1 and TRBJ2-3; D call uncertain. Germline V gene data show CDR1 as DFQATT and CDR2 as SNEGSKA (reference sequence). The CDR3 is 12 residues long. V was shortened by 6 bases and J by 4 bases, with 11 bases between the two germline ends. DNA of the CDR3: TGCAGTGCCTACTCCTATGCAGATACGCAGTATTTT. Residues: CSAYSYADTQYF.

This clonotype has a count of ten or more. The J gene is TRBJ2-7, the V gene TRBV7-9, with 8 bases matching TRBD2. CDR1 SEHNR and CDR2 FQNEAQ come from the germline V gene (reference sequence). Trimming removed 5 bases from V and 3 bases from J; junction bases left unmatched: 6. This CDR3 contains 14 residues. The CDR3 DNA follows: TGTGCCAGCAGCACGAGTCGGGGGGGCTACGAGCAGTACTTC. This codes for CASSTSRGGYEQYF.

The rearrangement links TRBV6-1 to TRBJ1-6, with no clear D. Trimming took off 6 bases at V and 0 bases at J, with 9 bases between the two ends. CDR1 is MNHNS and CDR2 is SASEGT in the germline V gene. This CDR3 has 15 amino acids. The CDR3 DNA is TGTGCCAGCAGGAGAGCGAGCTCCTATAATTCACCCCTCCACTTT. Protein sequence: CASRRASSYNSPLHF.

This clonotype has at least ten counts. The V call is TRBV4-1, the J call TRBJ2-6; D gene uncertain. Germline CDR1 reads MGHRA; CDR2 reads YSYEKL. This CDR3 is built from 14 residues. Trimming cost V 0 bases and J 4 bases, with 4 bases left between them. The CDR3 loop is CASSQDAGANVLTF. The CDR3 DNA reads TGCGCCAGCAGCCAAGATGCCGGGGCCAACGTCCTGACTTTC.

In this sample, this clonotype turned up once. The gene calls are TRBV24-1 and TRBJ2-7; the match to TRBD1 covers 7 bases. The V segment lost 10 bases and the J segment 5 bases; nucleotides outside the gene matches: 10. There are 13 residues in the CDR3. Germline-derived CDR1 and CDR2 are KGHDR and SFDVKD. The CDR3 region is CATGEGAPHEQYF. CDR3 in DNA: TGTGCCACTGGAGAGGGGGCGCCCCACGAGCAGTACTTC.

Many counts were recorded for this clonotype. This chain connects TRBV29-1 to TRBJ1-1; D is unresolved. CDR3 size: 11 residues. V lost 4 bases and J 1 base, leaving 4 bases between the germline ends. Germline CDR1 SQVTM, CDR2 ANQGSEA. The CDR3 loop reads CSVATNTEAFF. The CDR3 DNA is TGCAGCGTTGCAACGAACACTGAAGCTTTCTTT. Looking up the rest from reference TRBV29-1 and TRBJ1-1 gives the full variable domain: SAVISQKPSRDICQRGTSLTIQCQVDSQVTMMFWYRQQPGQSLTLIATANQGSEATYESGFVIDKFPISRPNLTFSTLTVSNMSPEDSSIYLCSVATNTEAFFGQGTRLTVV.

Many counts were recorded for this clonotype. The chain uses TRBV3-1 and TRBJ2-5, with D possibly being TRBD1 or TRBD2 (5 bases each). There are 16 residues in the CDR3. The V gene's germline CDR1 is LGHDT and CDR2 YNNKEL (reference sequence). V was trimmed by 4 bases and J by 5 bases, leaving 20 bases between them. The CDR3, as DNA: TGTGCCAGCAGCCTGCCGGGACCAGAAAGTTCGGAGACCCAGTACTTC. Translated, it gives CASSLPGPESSETQYF.

This clonotype was observed many times. V gene TRBV20-1 combines with J gene TRBJ2-3; a weak D match, TRBD2 (5 bases). There are 14 residues in the CDR3. V was trimmed by 0 bases and J by 0 bases, leaving 7 bases between them. The germline V gene has CDR1 DFQATT and CDR2 SNEGSKA (reference sequence). The CDR3 region has the DNA TGCAGTGCTAGAGAGGGCGGGAGCACAGATACGCAGTATTTT. Translation gives CSAREGGSTDTQYF.

This clonotype was seen at least ten times. This sequence joins TRBV4-3 and TRBJ2-2; maybe TRBD1 (6 bases). Germline CDR1 reads LGHNA; CDR2 reads YSLEER. The V gene lost 0 bases and the J gene lost 0 bases, with 11 bases spanning the gap. The CDR3 loop spans 17 amino acids. As DNA, the CDR3 is TGCGCCAGCAGCCAAGAAGGGGGATACCCGAACACCGGGGAGCTGTTTTTT. Its protein is CASSQEGGYPNTGELFF.

This clonotype occurred many times. The chain uses TRBV4-3 and TRBJ2-7, with D perhaps matching TRBD1 (6 bases). The CDR3 spans 15 residues. V dropped 0 bases and J dropped 1 base, with 10 bases sitting between them. Germline assignment: CDR1 LGHNA and CDR2 YSLEER. The CDR3 DNA reads as TGCGCCAGCAGCCAAGATCTGCAGGGGTCCTACGAGCAGTACTTC. Its translation: CASSQDLQGSYEQYF.